The 17 T cell receptor beta chains given below trace back to one sample, sequenced in a study of T-cell memory formation after mild COVID-19. Each CDR3 protein gets one entry after TCRdb re-called the 5' RACE reads with MiXCR. This repertoire shows fewer than 350,000 distinct CDR3 sequences, roughly 17% found once; its top ten account for 20% to 25%. Sequencing input: PBMCs or a T cell subset sorted from them (not recorded which). Receptors originate from a man aged 18 to 30 who had mild COVID-19 (a few samples of this study predate the infection). Cell type and time point are not known.

This clonotype has just a few counts. This chain connects TRBV4-2 to TRBJ2-2, with no clear D. The germline V gene has CDR1 LGHNA and CDR2 YNFKEQ. V was shortened by 2 bases and J by 1 base, with 11 bases between the two germline ends. This CDR3 spans 16 amino acids. The CDR3 coding sequence is TGTGCCAGCAGCCAAAGTCGTCTTGGGAACACCGGGGAGCTGTTTTTT. The encoded protein is CASSQSRLGNTGELFF.

This clonotype occurred a few times. This chain links TRBV7-9 with TRBJ2-3, with 14 positions matching TRBD2. V was clipped by 4 bases and J by 2 bases; unmatched bases: 5. This CDR3 contains 17 residues. Germline CDR1 SEHNR, CDR2 FQNEAQ (reference sequence). The CDR3 DNA reads TGTGCCAGCAGCTCCGGACTAGCGGGGGGTTACACAGATACGCAGTATTTT. Encoded protein: CASSSGLAGGYTDTQYF. The full variable domain, rest sourced from reference TRBV7-9 and TRBJ2-3, is DTGVSQNPRHKITKRGQNVTFRCDPISEHNRLYWYRQTLGQGPEFLTYFQNEAQLEKSRLLSDRFSAERPKGSFSTLEIQRTEQGDSAMYLCASSSGLAGGYTDTQYFGPGTRLTVL.

The chain links TRBV6-5 to TRBJ1-6; D perhaps matches TRBD1 (6 bases). Trimming took 2 bases from V and 10 from J, leaving 15 bases between them. The CDR3 sequence is 15 residues long. Germline V gives CDR1 MNHEY, CDR2 SVGAGI. This CDR3 reads CASSYQSGAESPLHF. DNA of the CDR3: TGTGCCAGCAGTTACCAGTCAGGGGCGGAATCACCCCTCCACTTT.

This clonotype was observed a handful of times. The gene calls are TRBV7-9 and TRBJ1-4; D perhaps matches TRBD1 (6 bases). The CDR3 is made up of 14 amino acids. Trimming removed 5 bases at V and 8 bases at J, with 15 bases between. Germline lookup yields CDR1 SEHNR and CDR2 FQNEAQ (reference sequence). DNA for the CDR3: TGTGCCAGCAGCAAAACAGGGTTGAACGAAAAACTGTTTTTT. Amino acid sequence: CASSKTGLNEKLFF.

V gene TRBV5-1 combines with J gene TRBJ1-3; D unresolved. The CDR3 is made up of 17 amino acids. Germline CDR1 is SGHRS and CDR2 is YFSETQ. Trimming left V 1 base short and J 4 bases short, with 18 bases between. Written as DNA, the CDR3 is TGCGCCAGCAGCTTGCCGGTTGTCGGCGTAACCGGAAACACCATATATTTT. This codes for CASSLPVVGVTGNTIYF.

The chain couples TRBV5-1 to TRBJ2-3; D may correspond to TRBD1 or TRBD2 (5 bases each). The V gene lost 4 bases and the J gene lost 14 bases, with 17 bases spanning the gap. CDR1 is SGHRS and CDR2 is YFSETQ in the germline V gene. CDR3 length equals 12 residues. The CDR3 reads CASSPPRDPAYF. In DNA, the CDR3 is TGCGCCAGCAGCCCGCCCCGGGACCCCGCGTATTTT.

The chain has TRBV3-1 and TRBJ1-1, with D perhaps TRBD1 (6 bases). Trimming shortened V by 3 bases and J by 6 bases, and 14 bases separated the two germline ends. CDR1 LGHDT and CDR2 YNNKEL come from the germline V gene (reference sequence). The CDR3 runs 14 residues. CDR3 in DNA: TGTGCCAGCAGCCATCCCGGGGGGCTCTCTGAAGCTTTCTTT. Encoded protein: CASSHPGGLSEAFF.

This chain connects TRBV11-2 to TRBJ2-7; the D gene is possibly TRBD1 (6 bases). Between the trimmed V and J ends, which lost 2 bases and 5 bases, there was a span of 10 bases. The CDR3 length is 13 residues. Per the germline V gene, CDR1 is SGHAT and CDR2 is FQNNGV. The chain's CDR3 is CASSLSQGHEQYV. CDR3 bases: TGTGCCAGCAGCTTATCCCAGGGGCACGAGCAGTACGTC.

This clonotype was found a few times. The CDR3 DNA reads as TGTGCCAGCACCACCGGGGGGAGGCCGGTGGATGGCTACACCTTC. This sequence encodes CASTTGGRPVDGYTF. The chain uses TRBV28 and TRBJ1-2; tentative D call: TRBD1 (5 bases). The V gene's germline CDR1 is MDHEN and CDR2 SYDVKM. Trimming stripped 7 bases from V and 6 bases from J, with 21 bases between. This CDR3 is built from 15 residues.

Only a few counts were recorded for this clonotype. V is TRBV3-1 and J is TRBJ2-3; D not certain. Trimming stripped 0 bases from V and 5 bases from J, with 6 bases between. Germline CDR1 LGHDT, CDR2 YNNKEL (reference sequence). The CDR3 runs to 13 residues. CDR3 sequence reads: CASSQDVGDTQYF. Written as DNA, the CDR3 is TGTGCCAGCAGCCAAGATGTAGGAGATACGCAGTATTTT.

V and J are TRBV4-1 and TRBJ2-7; D gene ambiguous. Germline loops: CDR1 MGHRA, CDR2 YSYEKL. This CDR3 comprises 13 residues. V lost 1 base and J 3 bases, leaving 7 bases between the germline ends. The CDR3 bases are TGCGCCAGCAGCCAAGCCCCGGGCTACGAGCAGTACTTC. Protein sequence: CASSQAPGYEQYF.

CDR3 in amino acids: CASSFGSGGLSTDTQYF. CDR3 DNA: TGTGCCAGCAGTTTCGGAAGCGGCGGACTGAGCACAGATACGCAGTATTTT. The J gene is TRBJ2-3, the V gene TRBV6-5; TRBD2 might be the D (5 bases). There are 17 residues in the CDR3. V lost 4 bases and J 0 bases, leaving 17 bases between the germline ends. CDR1 is MNHEY, CDR2 SVGAGI, per germline.

The chain links TRBV3-1 to TRBJ2-2; D is undetermined. Germline loops: CDR1 LGHDT, CDR2 YNNKEL (reference sequence). This CDR3 is 14 amino acids long. Between the trimmed V and J ends, which lost 2 bases and 4 bases, there was a span of 8 bases. The CDR3 is CASSQFSFTGELFF. The CDR3, as DNA: TGTGCCAGCAGCCAATTTTCGTTCACCGGGGAGCTGTTTTTT.

The V gene is TRBV5-1, the J gene TRBJ1-2, with a tentative D call TRBD1 (5 bases). Per the germline V gene, CDR1 is SGHRS and CDR2 is YFSETQ. The CDR3 is made up of 14 amino acids. V gave up 1 base and J gave up 5 bases, with 12 bases separating them. The CDR3 is CASSLFRGSYGYTF. CDR3 in DNA: TGCGCCAGCAGCTTGTTCCGGGGCTCGTATGGCTACACCTTC.

This clonotype was observed a handful of times. One junction end disagrees with the germline gene, perhaps due to a read error. The V and J genes are TRBV29-1 and TRBJ1-1, with D uncertain. From germline, CDR1 is SQVTM and CDR2 ANQGSEA. The CDR3 totals 11 residues. The CDR3, as DNA: TGCAGCGTTGTAGGCAACAATGAAGCTTTCTTT. Its translation: CSVVGNNEAFF.

This clonotype showed up just a few times. V gene TRBV2 combines with J gene TRBJ2-7; D remains ambiguous. Trimming stripped 9 bases from V and 2 bases from J, with 11 bases between. There are 12 residues in the CDR3. Germline-derived CDR1 and CDR2 are SNHLY and FYNNEI. DNA for the CDR3: TGTGCCAGTTCGAACCGCGCCTACGAGCAGTACTTC. Protein product: CASSNRAYEQYF.

The chain uses TRBV4-3 and TRBJ2-1; D is undetermined. Trimming took 2 bases from V and 3 from J, leaving 11 bases between them. This CDR3 region has 15 residues. Germline-derived CDR1 and CDR2 are LGHNA and YSLEER. The CDR3 loop is CASSQRVGDYNEQFF. In nucleotides, the CDR3 is TGCGCCAGCAGCCAAAGGGTTGGGGACTACAATGAGCAGTTCTTC.